This paragraph covers one T cell receptor beta chain sequence. Its antigen is still unknown. Combining a sample-barcoded 5' primer with a J-beta primer mix, a second PCR ran for about 7 to 11 cycles. Using its own MiXCR run on the 5' RACE reads, TCRdb lists one record per CDR3 protein. The table has some 710,000 distinct CDR3 sequences, about 47% seen once. The data belong to a study of blood T cells in healthy people across ages. The ends lost 7 bases at V and 1 base at J; junction bases unmatched: 16. CDR1 and CDR2 from the germline V gene are PRHDT and FYEKMQ (reference sequence). The length of the CDR3 is 18 residues. Overall study results and limits: Measured against age, TCR beta diversity per million T cells decreased in a roughly linear manner. It was the long-lived donors that had more naive CD4+ cells and higher diversity than aged donors. Estimated diversity across one million T cells was deemed an underestimate.

This rearrangement joins TRBV13 to TRBJ2-3; 8 bases agree with TRBD2. Sequenced material: blood. The receptor was derived from a man older than 75 in good health. The CDR3 loop is CASNSQRAGDRRTDTQYF. DNA for the CDR3: TGTGCCAGCAACTCCCAACGAGCGGGAGATCGGCGCACAGATACGCAGTATTTT. Full variable domain (outside the CDR3, taken from reference TRBV13 and TRBJ2-3): AAGVIQSPRHLIKEKRETATLKCYPIPRHDTVYWYQQGPGQDPQFLISFYEKMQSDKGSIPDRFSAQQFSDYHSELNMSSLELGDSALYFCASNSQRAGDRRTDTQYFGPGTRLTVL.